A selection of T cell receptor beta chains follows, all from one sample in a study of T cell repertoires in ileal Crohn's disease. Method: immunoSEQ multiplex PCR; TCRdb's copy keeps in-frame clones and lacks some. The repertoire holds roughly 7,400 clones, with approximately 80% as singletons. Material for sequencing was ileal tissue. All receptors come from an adult with Crohn's disease. Both conserved end residues are part of each CDR3. Size is stated for part of the rows, as once, few or many counts, or as a class when the clone is expanded.

size,V,CDR3
NA,TRBV7-3,CASSPTPSGGFTDTQYF
NA,TRBV4-2,CASSQVGRGTGELFF
NA,TRBV11-2,CASSLGAGVYEQYF
NA,TRBV19,CASDPGRLNTEAFF
NA,TRBV30,CAWSGSGVGFYSYEQYF
NA,TRBV25-1,CASSGRLAGGTDTQYF
NA,TRBV6-1,CASRLAGGGETQYF
NA,TRBV4-2,CASSQEGGLGEGYTF
NA,TRBV15,CATSRELEVVTETQYF
NA,TRBV6-5,CASSRTGAQPQHF
NA,TRBV2,CASRTLTGGSYNEQFF
NA,TRBV7-2,CASSIGPTSEQYF
NA,TRBV25-1,CASSAIAFRDEVAFF
NA,TRBV7-2,CASSLRPSSGILRDEQFF
NA,TRBV7-2,CASSFNPGGAGGLDEQFF
NA,TRBV27,CASSFRQGSYNEQFF
NA,TRBV11-2,CASSLQGSPGNTIYF
NA,TRBV9,CASSVSLVEQFF
NA,TRBV18,CASSPPNGRLRNEQFF
NA,TRBV4-2,CTSSQDTHREAFF
NA,TRBV11-3,CASWEREAKNIQYF
few,TRBV6-5,CASSMTATLYGYTF
NA,TRBV29-1,CSAQGGPGWNTEAFF
NA,TRBV2,CASSDTGRGTYGYTF
few,TRBV14,CASSQDRLLARGRNEQFF
NA,TRBV5-6,CASSQGTGPYGYTF
few,TRBV27,CASSLSQEGPKNIQYF
NA,TRBV19,CASSITGGASDTQYF